The T cell receptor (beta chain) under discussion was sequenced for a study of cytotoxic CD8 clonotypes in ibrutinib-treated CLL. Study-level information: On average, approximately 95,000 productive rearrangements and 260,000 or so productive templates per sample.

This CDR3 is built from 14 residues. Germline assignment: CDR1 SQVTM and CDR2 ANQGSEA. Trimming took 0 bases from V and 4 from J, leaving 10 bases between them. Sequencing was performed with immunoSEQ multiplex PCR; in TCRdb, only in-frame clones are kept and a portion is missing. The sample lists hundreds of thousands of clones; around 75% were seen once. Study-wide results and caveats: Patients had baseline clonality above age-matched healthy donors, and this clonality moved with circulating CD8+ T-cell counts. Clonality went up at ibrutinib response and then declined back toward baseline at progression.

A word on this clone: The antigen remains undetermined.

The starting material was PBMCs, obtained after 12 months of ibrutinib treatment. The TCR was taken from a human donor with chronic lymphocytic leukemia. The chain combines TRBV29-1 with TRBJ2-1; D is unclear. This CDR3 reads CSVEDPGGYNEQFF. As DNA, the CDR3 is TGCAGCGTTGAAGATCCAGGTGGATACAATGAGCAGTTCTTC.